These 18 T cell receptor beta chains came from one sample sequenced in a study of blood T cell repertoires in COVID-19. Here immunoSEQ multiplex PCR was the method, and the copy in TCRdb shows in-frame clones only, minus some. Seen here are about 250,000 clones, around 86% observed once, and the top ten hold 2.5% to 3.5%. Sample: peripheral blood. These receptors originate from a woman aged 25 to 39 with active or convalescent COVID-19.

The chain joins TRBV7-9 to TRBJ1-6; 7 bases agree with TRBD1. Germline loops: CDR1 SEHNR, CDR2 FQNEAQ (reference sequence). Germline trimming cut 5 bases from V and 14 bases from J; bases unmatched to any gene: 3. This CDR3 contains 11 residues. The DNA of the CDR3 is TGTGCCAGCAGCCAGGGGGGAGCCCTCCACTTT. Its protein is CASSQGGALHF.

This clone has just one count. The chain employs TRBV6-2 or TRBV6-3 and TRBJ2-7; the D gene is possibly TRBD2 (5 bases). CDR1 and CDR2 (germline): MNHEY, SVGEGT. The V end was cut by 4 bases, the J end by 0 bases, with 19 bases between. The CDR3 length is 17 residues. The CDR3 nucleotides are TGTGCCAGCAGTTCCTTGAGCGGTGGCAGTTACTCCTACGAGCAGTACTTC. This sequence encodes CASSSLSGGSYSYEQYF.

This chain uses TRBV14 with TRBJ2-5; TRBD2 might be the D (6 bases). The CDR3 consists of 13 residues. The germline gives CDR1 SGHDN, CDR2 FVKESK. V was pared by 4 bases and J by 5 bases, with 11 bases between. CDR3 DNA: TGTGCCAGCAGCCCGGGACTCAGGGAGACCCAGTACTTC. Its translation is CASSPGLRETQYF. Complete variable domain (other parts from reference TRBV14 and TRBJ2-5): EAGVTQFPSHSVIEKGQTVTLRCDPISGHDNLYWYRRVMGKEIKFLLHFVKESKQDESGMPNNRFLAERTGGTYSTLKVQPAELEDSGVYFCASSPGLRETQYFGPGTRLLVL.

The chain joins TRBV23-1 to TRBJ2-1; 7 nucleotides agree with TRBD1. TRBV23-1 is filed as an ORF, its function uncertain. CDR3 length: 14 residues. Trimming cost V 2 bases and J 6 bases; bases outside gene matches: 4. The CDR3 loop reads CASSQTTGFNEQFF. Here the CDR3 DNA reads TGCGCCAGCAGTCAAACGACAGGGTTCAATGAGCAGTTCTTC.

V usage is TRBV7-9 and J usage is TRBJ1-2; 7 bases fit TRBD1. This CDR3 region has 14 residues. Germline values: CDR1 SEHNR, CDR2 FQNEAQ (reference sequence). The trim removed 5 bases at V and 4 bases at J, leaving 7 bases unmatched. The CDR3 spells CASSLTGSIYGYTF. The CDR3 nucleotides read TGTGCCAGCAGCCTGACAGGGTCCATCTATGGCTACACCTTC.

J is TRBJ2-5 and V is TRBV30; 11 bases line up with TRBD1. CDR1 GTSNPN and CDR2 SVGIG come from the germline V gene (reference sequence). CDR3 length equals 13 residues. V lost 8 bases and J lost 1; bases outside the gene matches: 3. The CDR3 here is CAGQGALQETQYF. The CDR3 nucleotides read TGTGCCGGACAGGGGGCTCTCCAAGAGACCCAGTACTTC.

V gene TRBV6-5 combines with J gene TRBJ1-6, with TRBD1 matching over 7 bases. V trimming: 8 bases; J trimming: 14 bases; junction bases outside the gene matches: 15. The germline V gene has CDR1 MNHEY and CDR2 SVGAGI. The CDR3 consists of 14 residues. The CDR3 loop reads CASAEGTAAWTLHF. The CDR3 nucleotides read TGTGCCAGCGCGGAAGGGACAGCAGCTTGGACCCTCCACTTT.

The chain employs TRBV19 and TRBJ1-1; 8 bases line up with TRBD1. Germline V lookup: CDR1 LNHDA, CDR2 SQIVND (reference sequence). This CDR3 contains 16 residues. Trimming removed 2 bases from V and 4 bases from J; junction bases left unmatched: 9. The CDR3 loop is CASSIRTGGLGTEAFF. The DNA for the CDR3 is TGTGCCAGTAGTATACGAACAGGGGGGTTGGGCACTGAAGCTTTCTTT.

This clone was detected a few times. V and J are TRBV6-2 or TRBV6-3 and TRBJ1-5; TRBD1 matches 9 bases. The CDR3 spans 18 residues. Germline V gene data show CDR1 as MNHEY and CDR2 as SVGEGT. V lost 6 bases to trimming and J lost 2 bases; unmatched junction nucleotides: 14. CDR3 in amino acids: CASSLWTGVMVGNQPQHF. CDR3 DNA: TGTGCCAGCAGCTTGTGGACAGGGGTAATGGTCGGCAATCAGCCCCAGCATTTT.

The gene calls are TRBV12-3 or TRBV12-4 and TRBJ1-3; no clear D. The V gene lost 5 bases and the J gene lost 3 bases, with 5 bases spanning the gap. CDR3 length: 12 residues. The CDR3 is CASSPRGNTIYF. In DNA form, the CDR3 reads TGTGCCAGCAGTCCCCGTGGAAACACCATATATTTT.

V and J are TRBV5-8 and TRBJ1-2; D unresolved. From germline, CDR1 is SGHTS and CDR2 YDEGEE. CDR3 length: 13 residues. The V end lost 4 bases, the J end lost 1 base, and 8 bases lay between the germline ends. CDR3 protein: CASSPDINYGYTF. The DNA for the CDR3 is TGTGCCAGCAGCCCCGACATTAACTATGGCTACACCTTC.

This clone appeared a few times. The CDR3 DNA follows: TGCGCCAGCAGCTTGTTCCAAAATCAGCCCCAGCATTTT. Translated, it gives CASSLFQNQPQHF. The genes are TRBV5-1 and TRBJ1-5; D is unclear. The V end lost 1 base, the J end lost 4 bases, and 6 bases lay between the germline ends. The CDR3 contains 13 residues. CDR1 is SGHRS and CDR2 is YFSETQ in the germline V gene.

V is TRBV28 and J is TRBJ1-1; 9 bases line up with TRBD1. The CDR3 runs 11 residues. CDR1 is MDHEN, CDR2 SYDVKM, per germline. J gave up 10 bases and V 8 bases, and 5 bases lay outside the gene matches. The CDR3 region has the DNA TGTGCCAGCCGGGGACAGGGAAGAGCTTTCTTT. Translating gives CASRGQGRAFF.

The chain uses TRBV7-6 and TRBJ1-2, with 12 bases aligning to TRBD1. Germline V CDR1 and CDR2: SGHVS, FNYEAQ. This CDR3 is 16 amino acids long. The ends lost 1 base at V and 7 bases at J; junction bases unmatched: 7. The CDR3 loop reads CASSLEGTGGGGGYTF. The DNA for the CDR3 is TGTGCCAGCAGCTTAGAAGGGACAGGGGGCGGAGGTGGCTACACCTTC.

Concerning this clone itself: Other DNA sequences in this specimen translate into the identical CDR3. The chain combines TRBV30 with TRBJ1-2; D call uncertain. Germline lookup yields CDR1 GTSNPN and CDR2 SVGIG (reference sequence). The CDR3 covers 12 residues. The V and J ends lost 3 bases and 4 bases respectively, with 9 bases between them. The CDR3 sequence: CAWSAGGYGYTF. CDR3 sequence (DNA): TGTGCCTGGAGCGCCGGTGGCTATGGCTACACCTTC.

CDR3 in amino acids: CASSLKGQAAYGYTF. In nucleotides, the CDR3 is TGTGCCAGCAGCTTGAAGGGACAGGCAGCCTATGGCTACACCTTC. This chain joins TRBV5-6 and TRBJ1-2; 8 bases line up with TRBD1. This CDR3 is built from 15 residues. J was trimmed by 4 bases and V by 1 base; bases with no gene match: 6. CDR1 and CDR2 (germline): SGHDT, YYEEEE.

J is TRBJ1-4 and V is TRBV14, with TRBD1 as a possible D gene (5 bases). The CDR3 runs to 14 residues. Deletions cut 5 bases from V and 8 bases from J, with 15 bases between. CDR1 and CDR2 (germline): SGHDN, FVKESK. The CDR3 loop reads CASSGAGLGEKLFF. The CDR3, as DNA: TGTGCCAGCAGCGGGGCAGGCTTAGGGGAAAAACTGTTTTTT.

On this clone: Other DNA sequences of this sample code for an identical CDR3. The V call is TRBV28, the J call TRBJ1-2; TRBD1 is a possible D gene (5 bases). V lost 3 bases, J lost 2 bases, and 7 bases lay in between. The CDR3 extends over 13 amino acids. Germline V CDR1 and CDR2: MDHEN, SYDVKM. The CDR3: CASSFRGNYGYTF. The CDR3, as DNA: TGTGCCAGCAGTTTCCGGGGGAACTATGGCTACACCTTC.